A single T cell receptor beta chain is shown here with its context. Its specificity is not known. The data are from a study of shared clonotypes between healthy human individuals. General study findings and limits: Clonotype sharing among donors was expected to depend on sequencing depth. Researchers sampled blood only, noting tissue repertoires likely differ.

The ends lost 4 bases at V and 6 bases at J; junction bases unmatched: 1. There are 14 residues in the CDR3. The germline V gene encodes CDR1 SGHDT and CDR2 YYEEEE. The material for each subset, its genomic DNA, was split evenly across several immunoSEQ plates. Original handling: With immunoSEQ giving junction-only sequences and no quality scores, filtering differed. Sequencing used immunoSEQ multiplex PCR; TCRdb keeps in-frame clones, though not all of them. The D gene and trimming were derived from the DNA, and the V and J assignments and clone size from that table. The sample has approximately 480,000 clones, nearly 80% seen once.

The sequenced sample was PBMCs. The TCR originated in a woman between 40 and 55 years old in good health. Some clones in this sample may be carry-over from other donors' samples. The chain is built from TRBV5-6 and TRBJ1-6, with TRBD1 matching 10 bases. CDR3 nucleotide sequence: TGTGCCAGCAGCCGGGACAGGGGTAATTCACCCCTCCACTTT. Residues: CASSRDRGNSPLHF.